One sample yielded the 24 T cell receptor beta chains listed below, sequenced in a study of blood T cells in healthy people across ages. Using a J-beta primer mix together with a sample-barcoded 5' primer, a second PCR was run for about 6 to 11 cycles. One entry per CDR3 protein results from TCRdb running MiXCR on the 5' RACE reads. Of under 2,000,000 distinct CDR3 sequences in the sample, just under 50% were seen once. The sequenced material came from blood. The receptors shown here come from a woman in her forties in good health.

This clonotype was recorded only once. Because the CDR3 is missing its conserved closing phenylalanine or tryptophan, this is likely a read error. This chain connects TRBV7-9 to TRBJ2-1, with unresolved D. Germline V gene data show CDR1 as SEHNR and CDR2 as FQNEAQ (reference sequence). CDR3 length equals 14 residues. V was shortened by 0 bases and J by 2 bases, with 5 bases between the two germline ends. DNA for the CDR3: TGTGCCAGCAGCTTAGCGGTTACCTACAATGAGCAGTTCTTG. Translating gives CASSLAVTYNEQFL.

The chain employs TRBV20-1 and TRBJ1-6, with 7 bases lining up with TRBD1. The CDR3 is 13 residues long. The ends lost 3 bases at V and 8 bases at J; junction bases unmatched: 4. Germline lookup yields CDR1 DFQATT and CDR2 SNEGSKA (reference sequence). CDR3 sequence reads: CSARGTADSPLHF. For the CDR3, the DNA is TGCAGTGCTAGGGGGACAGCCGATTCACCCCTCCACTTT.

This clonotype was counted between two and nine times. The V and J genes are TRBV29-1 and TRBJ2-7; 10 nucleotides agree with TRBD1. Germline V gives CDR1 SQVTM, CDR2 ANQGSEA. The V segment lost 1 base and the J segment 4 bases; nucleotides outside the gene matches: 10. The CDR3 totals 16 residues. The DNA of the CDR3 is TGCAGCGTTGAAGGGCTCGGGGGACAGGGGAAGTACGAGCAGTACTTC. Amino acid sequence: CSVEGLGGQGKYEQYF.

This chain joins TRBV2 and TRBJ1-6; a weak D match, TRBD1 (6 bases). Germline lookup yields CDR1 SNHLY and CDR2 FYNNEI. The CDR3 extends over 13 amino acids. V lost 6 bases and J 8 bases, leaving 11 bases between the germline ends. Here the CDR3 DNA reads TGTGCCAGCAGCGACAGGAAGGATTCACCCCTCCACTTT. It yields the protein CASSDRKDSPLHF.

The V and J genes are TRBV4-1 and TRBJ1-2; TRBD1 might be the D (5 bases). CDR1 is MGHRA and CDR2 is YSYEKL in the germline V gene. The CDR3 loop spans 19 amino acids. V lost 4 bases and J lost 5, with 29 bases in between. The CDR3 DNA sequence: TGCGCCAGCAGCCTCGAAGATGGAGGGGAGACAGAAGTAGTTTATGGCTACACCTTC. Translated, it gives CASSLEDGGETEVVYGYTF.

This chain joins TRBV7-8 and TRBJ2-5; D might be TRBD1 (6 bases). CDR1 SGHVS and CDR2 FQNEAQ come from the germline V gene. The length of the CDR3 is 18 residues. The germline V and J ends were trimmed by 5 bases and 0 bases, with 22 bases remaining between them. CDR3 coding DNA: TGTGCCAGCAGCCGCCGGGACCCACAGGGAAGGAACCAAGAGACCCAGTACTTC. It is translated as CASSRRDPQGRNQETQYF.

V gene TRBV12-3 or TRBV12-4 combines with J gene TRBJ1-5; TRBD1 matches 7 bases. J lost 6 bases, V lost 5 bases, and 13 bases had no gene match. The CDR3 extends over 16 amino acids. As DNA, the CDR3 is TGTGCCAGCAGTAGTAGGCCGGGACAGTCACCTCAGCCCCAGCATTTT. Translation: CASSSRPGQSPQPQHF.

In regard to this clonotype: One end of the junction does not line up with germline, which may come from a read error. In DNA, the CDR3 is TGCGCCAGCAGCCAAGATCCGGGCATACTAACCTACGAGCGGTACTTC. Amino acids: CASSQDPGILTYERYF. The V and J genes are TRBV4-3 and TRBJ2-7; D ambiguous. This CDR3 region has 16 residues. Germline lookup yields CDR1 LGHNA and CDR2 YSLEER.

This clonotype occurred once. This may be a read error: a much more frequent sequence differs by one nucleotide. CDR3 nucleotide sequence: TGCGCCAGCAGCCAAGAGTCATACGAGCGGTACTTC. It is translated as CASSQESYERYF. The rearrangement uses TRBV4-1 and TRBJ2-5, with unresolved D. Germline values: CDR1 MGHRA, CDR2 YSYEKL. V was pared by 0 bases and J by 13 bases, with 12 bases between. The CDR3 covers 12 residues.

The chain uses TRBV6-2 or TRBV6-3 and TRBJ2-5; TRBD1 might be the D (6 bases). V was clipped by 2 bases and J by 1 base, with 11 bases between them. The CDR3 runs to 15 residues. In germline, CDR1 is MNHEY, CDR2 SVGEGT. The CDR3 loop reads CASSYQQGGQETQYF. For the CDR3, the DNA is TGTGCCAGCAGTTACCAACAGGGTGGCCAAGAGACCCAGTACTTC.

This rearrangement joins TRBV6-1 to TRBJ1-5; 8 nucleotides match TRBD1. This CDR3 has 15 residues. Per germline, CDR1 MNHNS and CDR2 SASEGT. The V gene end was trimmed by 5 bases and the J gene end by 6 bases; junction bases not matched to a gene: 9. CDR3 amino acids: CASSMMDRVAQPQHF. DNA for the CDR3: TGTGCCAGCAGTATGATGGACAGGGTAGCTCAGCCCCAGCATTTT.

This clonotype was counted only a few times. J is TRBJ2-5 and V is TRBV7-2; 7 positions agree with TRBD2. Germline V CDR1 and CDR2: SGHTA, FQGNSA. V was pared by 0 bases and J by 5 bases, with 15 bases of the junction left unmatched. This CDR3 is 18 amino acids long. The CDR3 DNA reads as TGTGCCAGCAGCTTAGCTATAAGCGGGGCACATTTCACGGAGACCCAGTACTTC. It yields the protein CASSLAISGAHFTETQYF. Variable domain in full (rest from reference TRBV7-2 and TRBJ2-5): GAGVSQSPSNKVTEKGKDVELRCDPISGHTALYWYRQSLGQGLEFLIYFQGNSAPDKSGLPSDRFSAERTGGSVSTLTIQRTQQEDSAVYLCASSLAISGAHFTETQYFGPGTRLLVL.

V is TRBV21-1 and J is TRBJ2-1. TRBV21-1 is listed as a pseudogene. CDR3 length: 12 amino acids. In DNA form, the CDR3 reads TGTGCCAGCACCAATGTACCTACTGAGCAGTTCTTC. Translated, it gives CASTNVPTEQFF.

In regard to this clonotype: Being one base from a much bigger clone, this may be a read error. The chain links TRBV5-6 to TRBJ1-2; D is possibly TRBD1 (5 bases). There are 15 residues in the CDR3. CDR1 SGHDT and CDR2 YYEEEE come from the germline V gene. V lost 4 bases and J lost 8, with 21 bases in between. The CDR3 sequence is CASSPGTPTTYGYTF. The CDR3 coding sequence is TGTGCCAGCAGCCCCGGGACGCCGACCACCTACGGCTACACCTTC.

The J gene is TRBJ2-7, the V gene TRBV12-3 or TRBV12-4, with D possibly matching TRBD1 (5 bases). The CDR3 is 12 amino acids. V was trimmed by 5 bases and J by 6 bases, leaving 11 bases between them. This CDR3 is CASSAGHGEQYF. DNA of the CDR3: TGTGCCAGCAGTGCTGGACATGGCGAGCAGTACTTC.

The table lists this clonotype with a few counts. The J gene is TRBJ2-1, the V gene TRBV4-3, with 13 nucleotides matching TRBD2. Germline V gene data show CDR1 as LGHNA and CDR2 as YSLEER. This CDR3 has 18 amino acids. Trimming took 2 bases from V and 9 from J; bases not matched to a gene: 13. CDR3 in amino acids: CASSQRPGTGLAGSEQFF. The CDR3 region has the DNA TGCGCCAGCAGCCAACGGCCCGGTACGGGACTAGCGGGGAGTGAGCAGTTCTTC.

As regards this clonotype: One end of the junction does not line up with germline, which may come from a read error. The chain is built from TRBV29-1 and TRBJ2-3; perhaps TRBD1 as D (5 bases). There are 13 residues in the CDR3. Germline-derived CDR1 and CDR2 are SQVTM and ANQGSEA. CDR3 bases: TGCAGCGTGGCAGGAAGGGGCACAGATACGCGGTATTTT. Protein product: CSVAGRGTDTRYF.

The CDR3 coding sequence is TGTGCCAAGAGGGAGGGACAGAGCCAAGAGACCCAGTACTTC. This translates into CAKREGQSQETQYF. V is TRBV6-1 and J is TRBJ2-5; D might be TRBD1 or TRBD2, each matching 7 bases. CDR1 and CDR2 from the germline V gene are MNHNS and SASEGT. V lost 10 bases and J 1 base, leaving 16 bases between the germline ends. This CDR3 has 14 residues.

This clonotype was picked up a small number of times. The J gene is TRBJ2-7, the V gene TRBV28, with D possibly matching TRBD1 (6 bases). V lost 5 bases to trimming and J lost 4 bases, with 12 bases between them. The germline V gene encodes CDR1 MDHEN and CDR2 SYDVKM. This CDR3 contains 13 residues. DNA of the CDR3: TGTGCCAGCAGTGGTTTAACAGGGTACGAGCAGTACTTC. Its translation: CASSGLTGYEQYF.

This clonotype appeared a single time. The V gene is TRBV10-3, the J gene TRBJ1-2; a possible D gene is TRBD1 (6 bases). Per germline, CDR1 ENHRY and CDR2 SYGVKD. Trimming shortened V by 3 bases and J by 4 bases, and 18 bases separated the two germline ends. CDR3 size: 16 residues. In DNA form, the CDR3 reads TGTGCCATCAGTGATTCCGGAATAGGGGGGGTCTATGGCTACACCTTC. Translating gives CAISDSGIGGVYGYTF.

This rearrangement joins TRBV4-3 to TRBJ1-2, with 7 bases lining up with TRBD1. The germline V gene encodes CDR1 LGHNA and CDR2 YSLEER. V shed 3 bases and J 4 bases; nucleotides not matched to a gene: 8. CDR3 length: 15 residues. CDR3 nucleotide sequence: TGCGCCAGCAGCCATTCGACAGGGCTAGGCTATGGCTACACCTTC. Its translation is CASSHSTGLGYGYTF.

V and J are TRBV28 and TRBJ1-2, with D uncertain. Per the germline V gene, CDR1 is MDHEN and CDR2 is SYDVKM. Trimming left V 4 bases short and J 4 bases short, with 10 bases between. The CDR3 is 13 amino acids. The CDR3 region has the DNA TGTGCCAGCAGTTCCTCGGTTGTCTATGGCTACACCTTC. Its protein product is CASSSSVVYGYTF.

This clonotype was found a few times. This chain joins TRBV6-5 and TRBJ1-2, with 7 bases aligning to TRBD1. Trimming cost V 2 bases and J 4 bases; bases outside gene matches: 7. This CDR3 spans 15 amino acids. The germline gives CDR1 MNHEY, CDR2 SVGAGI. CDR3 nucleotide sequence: TGTGCCAGCAGTTACCGGGACAGCGCCGTCTATGGCTACACCTTC. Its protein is CASSYRDSAVYGYTF.

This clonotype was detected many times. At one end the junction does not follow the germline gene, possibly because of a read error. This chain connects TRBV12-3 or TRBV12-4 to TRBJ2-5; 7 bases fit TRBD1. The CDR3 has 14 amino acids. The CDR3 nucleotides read TGCGCCAGCAGCTTCCGACAGGGCCAAGAGACCCAGTACTTC. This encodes CASSFRQGQETQYF.